The 20 T cell receptor beta chains in this list originate from one sample, sequenced in a study of cytomegalovirus exposure and HLA in healthy donors. It was with 60 Vbeta and 13 Jbeta primers that the PCR ran. Data came from immunoSEQ multiplex PCR; TCRdb stores just in-frame clones and leaves some out. The data show some 55,000 clones, and the top ten clones hold approximately 7%. Material for sequencing was PBMCs. These receptors were collected from a middle-aged woman in good health and CMV-seronegative.

The chain couples TRBV7-8 to TRBJ1-6; D possibly corresponds to TRBD1 (5 bases). Trimming took 5 bases from V and 8 from J, leaving 16 bases between them. CDR1 is SGHVS, CDR2 FQNEAQ, per germline. The CDR3 contains 15 residues. The chain's CDR3 is CASSQTGREDSPLHF. CDR3 nucleotides: TGTGCCAGCAGCCAAACGGGCAGGGAGGATTCACCCCTCCACTTT.

The gene calls are TRBV28 and TRBJ1-4; a possible D gene is TRBD1 (5 bases). The CDR3 consists of 16 residues. In germline, CDR1 is MDHEN, CDR2 SYDVKM. V gave up 2 bases and J gave up 7 bases, with 17 bases separating them. In DNA, the CDR3 is TGTGCCAGCAGTTTAGGTTCCGGGGAGGGGAGTGAAAAACTGTTTTTT. This sequence encodes CASSLGSGEGSEKLFF.

The J gene is TRBJ1-3, the V gene TRBV15, with D maybe TRBD1 (5 bases). Per the germline V gene, CDR1 is LNHNV and CDR2 is YYDKDF (reference sequence). CDR3 length: 16 amino acids. With 2 bases removed from V and 3 bases from J, the gap between germline ends came to 14 bases. CDR3 nucleotide sequence: TGTGCCACCAGCAGACCAGGGTATAATTTTGGAAACACCATATATTTT. Its translation: CATSRPGYNFGNTIYF.

The chain uses TRBV7-9 and TRBJ1-2; a possible D gene is TRBD1 (6 bases). This CDR3 region has 14 residues. Germline assignment: CDR1 SEHNR and CDR2 FQNEAQ (reference sequence). Trimming stripped 2 bases from V and 7 bases from J, with 14 bases between. The DNA of the CDR3 is TGTGCCAGCAGCTTATCAGCAGGGGAAGTTGGCTACACCTTC. This translates into CASSLSAGEVGYTF.

V usage is TRBV2 and J usage is TRBJ2-5, with 12 bases fitting TRBD2. Germline lookup yields CDR1 SNHLY and CDR2 FYNNEI. This CDR3 contains 16 residues. The V segment lost 1 base and the J segment 3 bases; nucleotides outside the gene matches: 3. This CDR3 is CASSEGLAGDKETQYF. The CDR3 bases are TGTGCCAGCAGTGAAGGACTAGCGGGGGATAAAGAGACCCAGTACTTC.

This sequence joins TRBV5-6 and TRBJ2-7; a possible D gene is TRBD2 (5 bases). Trimming removed 1 base from V and 1 base from J, with 12 bases in between. Germline V CDR1 and CDR2: SGHDT, YYEEEE. The CDR3 sequence is 15 residues long. As DNA, the CDR3 is TGTGCCAGCAGCTTGACGAGGGTCGGATCCTACGAGCAGTACTTC. It codes for CASSLTRVGSYEQYF.

The chain couples TRBV5-1 to TRBJ1-6, with D possibly being TRBD1 (6 bases). Trimming pared 8 bases from V and 7 bases from J, leaving 16 bases between. CDR1 is SGHRS and CDR2 is YFSETQ in the germline V gene. The CDR3 is made up of 14 amino acids. The CDR3 protein is CASRPGQGNSPLHF. In nucleotides, the CDR3 is TGCGCCAGTCGACCGGGACAAGGGAATTCACCCCTCCACTTT.

This chain links TRBV28 with TRBJ1-2; TRBD1 is a possible D gene (5 bases). This CDR3 has 17 amino acids. From germline, CDR1 is MDHEN and CDR2 SYDVKM. Trimming took off 5 bases at V and 4 bases at J, with 23 bases between the two ends. CDR3 amino acids: CASSPRRGTLRVYGYTF. DNA for the CDR3: TGTGCCAGCAGTCCCCGCCGGGGGACGCTCCGGGTCTATGGCTACACCTTC.

CDR3 nucleotides: TGTGCCACCAGCAGAGCGGACAGTTACACTGAAGCTTTCTTT. Its translation is CATSRADSYTEAFF. The chain has TRBV15 and TRBJ1-1; TRBD1 is a possible D gene (6 bases). CDR1 is LNHNV, CDR2 YYDKDF, per germline (reference sequence). The CDR3 totals 14 residues. V dropped 1 base and J dropped 3 bases, with 9 bases sitting between them.

The chain employs TRBV6-1 and TRBJ2-7, with D tentatively TRBD2 (6 bases). From germline, CDR1 is MNHNS and CDR2 SASEGT. V was trimmed by 4 bases and J by 7 bases, leaving 14 bases between them. This CDR3 is 13 amino acids long. CDR3 sequence (DNA): TGTGCCAGCAGTGTATCGACTGCGGGAGAGCAGTACTTC. Translating gives CASSVSTAGEQYF.

The chain joins TRBV5-1 to TRBJ2-7, with 7 nucleotides matching TRBD1. Trimming at V came to 3 bases and at J to 7 bases, leaving 16 bases not matched to a gene. The CDR3 spans 16 residues. Germline V lookup: CDR1 SGHRS, CDR2 YFSETQ. As DNA, the CDR3 is TGCGCCAGCAGCTCGAGACCGGGACAGCAAGTACGGGAGCAGTACTTC. This gives the protein CASSSRPGQQVREQYF.

The chain is built from TRBV30 and TRBJ1-2; D unresolved. The CDR3 is made up of 14 amino acids. Germline V CDR1 and CDR2: GTSNPN, SVGIG (reference sequence). V was trimmed by 0 bases and J by 1 base, leaving 9 bases between them. CDR3 region: CAWSVKRDNYGYTF. CDR3 sequence (DNA): TGTGCCTGGAGTGTTAAACGGGATAACTATGGCTACACCTTC.

The chain uses TRBV19 and TRBJ1-5, with D perhaps TRBD1 (6 bases). This CDR3 is 15 amino acids long. Looked up from germline, CDR1 is LNHDA and CDR2 is SQIVND (reference sequence). V lost 3 bases and J 7 bases, leaving 16 bases between the germline ends. The CDR3 nucleotides are TGTGCCAGTAGTATTGAGGGGGATGCAGGACAGCCCCAGCATTTT. Encoded protein: CASSIEGDAGQPQHF.

As concerns this clone: At one boundary the junction diverges from the germline segment, which might be a read error. Different DNA sequences within this sample yield the same CDR3. The chain recombines TRBV10-3 with TRBJ1-6, with D possibly being TRBD1 (5 bases). CDR1 is ENHRY, CDR2 SYGVKD, per germline. This CDR3 contains 15 residues. CDR3 nucleotide sequence: TGTGCCATCAGCTCCGGAGGGGCGAGGAATTCACCCCTACACTTT. It yields the protein CAISSGGARNSPLHF.

This chain connects TRBV18 to TRBJ2-7; D perhaps matches TRBD1 (5 bases). Germline V gene lookup returns CDR1 KGHSH and CDR2 LQKENI. V lost 5 bases and J 1 base, leaving 12 bases between the germline ends. CDR3 length: 14 residues. The CDR3 sequence is CASSADSASYEQYF. CDR3 DNA sequence: TGTGCCAGCTCAGCCGACAGTGCTTCCTACGAGCAGTACTTC.

The rearrangement uses TRBV10-3 and TRBJ1-1; no definite D call. This CDR3 has 12 residues. Trimming removed 8 bases at V and 3 bases at J, with 10 bases between. CDR1 ENHRY and CDR2 SYGVKD come from the germline V gene. The CDR3 reads CAIRGRDTEAFF. CDR3 nucleotides: TGTGCCATCCGGGGTCGGGACACTGAAGCTTTCTTT.

The chain has TRBV18 and TRBJ2-5; D is perhaps TRBD2 (6 bases). V shed 6 bases and J shed 1 base, with 12 bases lying between them. This CDR3 is 14 amino acids long. Germline CDR1 KGHSH, CDR2 LQKENI. The CDR3 bases are TGTGCCAGCTCCCAGGGTAGCGGCCAAGAGACCCAGTACTTC. This codes for CASSQGSGQETQYF.

The chain is built from TRBV19 and TRBJ1-5, with D possibly being TRBD1 (6 bases). Deletions cut 3 bases from V and 6 bases from J, with 15 bases between. CDR1 is LNHDA, CDR2 SQIVND, per germline (reference sequence). This CDR3 is built from 15 residues. The CDR3 loop is CASSMGLQGGQPQHF. The CDR3 DNA sequence: TGTGCCAGTAGTATGGGATTACAGGGCGGTCAGCCCCAGCATTTT.

The chain combines TRBV30 with TRBJ1-4, with D possibly TRBD1 on 5 matching bases. The length of the CDR3 is 14 residues. V was shortened by 0 bases and J by 8 bases, with 13 bases between the two germline ends. CDR1 and CDR2 from the germline V gene are GTSNPN and SVGIG (reference sequence). In DNA form, the CDR3 reads TGTGCCTGGAGTGTGCGGGACCTGGGGGAAAAACTGTTTTTT. Protein sequence: CAWSVRDLGEKLFF.

CDR3 region: CASSQYTGGNEKLFF. In DNA, the CDR3 is TGTGCCAGCAGCCAATATACAGGGGGTAATGAAAAACTGTTTTTT. The chain has TRBV14 and TRBJ1-4, with 8 bases aligning to TRBD1. The germline V gene encodes CDR1 SGHDN and CDR2 FVKESK. CDR3 length: 15 amino acids. The V segment lost 2 bases and the J segment 4 bases; nucleotides outside the gene matches: 3. The full variable domain, completed using reference TRBV14 and TRBJ1-4, is EAGVTQFPSHSVIEKGQTVTLRCDPISGHDNLYWYRRVMGKEIKFLLHFVKESKQDESGMPNNRFLAERTGGTYSTLKVQPAELEDSGVYFCASSQYTGGNEKLFFGSGTQLSVL.